This T cell receptor (beta chain) was observed in a study of T-cell memory formation after mild COVID-19. Study details: TCR clustering was largely donor specific.

This clonotype was recorded many times. Its target is not known. MiXCR, run by TCRdb on the 5' RACE reads, gives a single entry per CDR3 protein. The data contain more than 250,000 distinct CDR3 sequences, 16% of them singletons. Study findings and constraints: In pre-infection memory, a portion of responding clones appeared, which suggested that cross-reactive memory joined.

The clonotype was recovered from a man aged 18 to 35 who had mild COVID-19 (a few samples of this study predate the infection). Cell type and time point are not known. Sequencing was done on a sample of PBMCs or a T cell subset sorted from them (not recorded which).

The CDR3 DNA reads as TGCGCCAGCAGCTTGGCCGCTAGCGGGGCCGCCAAAAACATTCAGTACTTC. This codes for CASSLAASGAAKNIQYF. The chain carries TRBV5-1 and TRBJ2-4; TRBD2 matches at 9 bases. The length of the CDR3 is 17 residues. Germline lookup yields CDR1 SGHRS and CDR2 YFSETQ. V lost 0 bases to trimming and J lost 1 base; unmatched junction nucleotides: 5.